The 18 T cell receptor beta chains in this list originate from one sample, sequenced in a study of T cells after yellow fever vaccination. Each CDR3 protein is one row after TCRdb ran MiXCR on the 5' RACE reads. The sample has about 14,000 distinct CDR3 sequences, 6% to 9.5% seen once. Specimen: PBMCs, either bulk or a sorted T-cell subset (CD4+, CD8+, memory, or dextramer-sorted; not recorded which), collected on the day of the yellow fever booster vaccination. These receptors all come from a young man who received the YFV17D yellow fever vaccine.

This clonotype was counted many times. This chain uses TRBV6-6 with TRBJ1-5, with 7 positions matching TRBD1. Germline V lookup: CDR1 MNHNY, CDR2 SVGAGI (reference sequence). The junction had 2 bases not matched to a gene; V was cut back by 2 bases and J by 4 bases. The CDR3 sequence is 14 residues long. In DNA, the CDR3 is TGTGCCAGCAGTTACGCGGGACAGAATCAGCCCCAGCATTTT. Translated: CASSYAGQNQPQHF.

The chain carries TRBV3-1 and TRBJ2-3; D is unresolved. CDR1 LGHDT and CDR2 YNNKEL come from the germline V gene (reference sequence). With 2 bases removed from V and 2 bases from J, the gap between germline ends came to 2 bases. This CDR3 has 12 amino acids. CDR3 DNA: TGTGCCAGCAGCCAATTCACAGATACGCAGTATTTT. Protein: CASSQFTDTQYF.

Judged by abundance, this clonotype is medium-sized. The chain uses TRBV6-5 and TRBJ2-4, with D hard to call. V lost 0 bases to trimming and J lost 3 bases, with 9 bases between them. Germline V CDR1 and CDR2: MNHEY, SVGAGI. The length of the CDR3 is 15 residues. CDR3 protein: CASSYSVKSKNIQYF. In DNA, the CDR3 is TGTGCCAGCAGTTACTCAGTCAAGAGCAAAAACATTCAGTACTTC.

Ten or more counts support this clonotype. The rearrangement links TRBV4-3 to TRBJ2-7, with D possibly being TRBD1 or TRBD2 (6 bases each). The CDR3 length is 15 residues. V shed 1 base and J shed 4 bases, with 14 bases lying between them. Looked up from germline, CDR1 is LGHNA and CDR2 is YSLEER. The CDR3 reads CASSQGVGGPYEQYF. The CDR3 DNA reads TGCGCCAGCAGCCAAGGAGTCGGGGGCCCATACGAGCAGTACTTC.

This clonotype showed up many times. The chain combines TRBV5-6 with TRBJ1-5; D is perhaps TRBD1 (6 bases). The CDR3 spans 15 residues. Germline CDR1 is SGHDT and CDR2 is YYEEEE. V was cut by 2 bases and J by 4 bases, with 13 bases left in between. CDR3 loop: CASSLADSSNQPQHF. Written as DNA, the CDR3 is TGTGCCAGCAGCTTAGCGGACAGTTCAAATCAGCCCCAGCATTTT.

This clonotype is deemed medium-sized (0.01 to 0.1%). The V and J genes are TRBV5-1 and TRBJ1-1, with a tentative D call TRBD1 (5 bases). Germline V gene data show CDR1 as SGHRS and CDR2 as YFSETQ. V was trimmed by 3 bases and J by 1 base, leaving 13 bases between them. The CDR3 is made up of 15 amino acids. This CDR3 is CASSSTGTPNTEAFF. In DNA, the CDR3 is TGCGCCAGCAGCTCCACCGGGACCCCGAACACTGAAGCTTTCTTT.

This clonotype was detected ten times or more. The CDR3, as DNA: TGTGCCAGCAGCGAACCGCAAAACCACTACGAGCAGTACGTC. Translation gives CASSEPQNHYEQYV. This chain links TRBV6-2 or TRBV6-3 with TRBJ2-7; D ambiguous. The germline gives CDR1 MNHEY, CDR2 SVGEGT. The CDR3 contains 14 residues. The V end was cut by 6 bases, the J end by 3 bases, with 15 bases between.

This clonotype was counted ten times or more. This chain joins TRBV4-3 and TRBJ2-4; 9 bases agree with TRBD1. Germline V gene data show CDR1 as LGHNA and CDR2 as YSLEER. The V segment lost 0 bases and the J segment 11 bases; nucleotides outside the gene matches: 5. This CDR3 spans 14 amino acids. The CDR3 bases are TGCGCCAGCAGCCAAGAGGCTCGGACAGGGGTTCAGTACTTC. This sequence encodes CASSQEARTGVQYF.

This clonotype was detected ten times or more. This chain connects TRBV5-4 to TRBJ1-3; a possible D gene is TRBD1 (5 bases). The V end was cut by 0 bases, the J end by 7 bases, with 8 bases between. The germline CDR1 and CDR2 sequences are SGHNT and YYREEE (reference sequence). The length of the CDR3 is 13 residues. This CDR3 reads CASSLAQGNTIYF. The CDR3 region has the DNA TGTGCCAGCAGCTTGGCCCAGGGCAACACCATATATTTT.

The table lists this clonotype with many counts. V gene TRBV5-6 combines with J gene TRBJ1-2; no definite D call. Germline values: CDR1 SGHDT, CDR2 YYEEEE. The CDR3 loop spans 13 amino acids. Trimming cost V 2 bases and J 0 bases, with 5 bases left between them. The CDR3 DNA reads as TGTGCCAGCAGCTTCGAAGCTAACTATGGCTACACCTTC. Its protein product is CASSFEANYGYTF.

This clonotype was counted ten times or more. Here the CDR3 reads CASSRGLAGGRETQYF. The CDR3 bases are TGTGCCAGCAGCCGGGGACTAGCGGGGGGGAGAGAGACCCAGTACTTC. The chain links TRBV7-7 to TRBJ2-5; 16 nucleotides agree with TRBD2. The CDR3 contains 16 residues. The V gene end was trimmed by 5 bases and the J gene end by 4 bases; junction bases not matched to a gene: 4. Germline values: CDR1 SSHAT, CDR2 FNYEAQ (reference sequence).

This clonotype was seen ten or more times. The chain links TRBV1 to TRBJ1-1; TRBD1, the table's D call, lacks a check against the DNA. TRBV1 is a pseudogene. The CDR3 sequence is 14 residues long. The CDR3: CTSSQDLGSPEAFF. CDR3 nucleotides: TGCACCAGCAGCCAAGATCTTGGGTCCCCTGAAGCTTTCTTT.

This chain links TRBV7-8 with TRBJ1-5; 7 nucleotides line up with TRBD1. The germline V gene encodes CDR1 SGHVS and CDR2 FQNEAQ. The CDR3 is made up of 16 amino acids. The junction had 8 bases not matched to a gene; V was cut back by 2 bases and J by 4 bases. The CDR3 region has the DNA TGTGCCAGCAGCTTATTTTCGGGGACAGAAAATCAGCCCCAGCATTTT. This gives the protein CASSLFSGTENQPQHF.

The CDR3 spells CSAEARGQETQYF. The DNA for the CDR3 is TGCAGTGCAGAGGCCAGAGGCCAAGAGACCCAGTACTTC. The chain joins TRBV20-1 to TRBJ2-5; D unclear. Trimming stripped 6 bases from V and 1 base from J, with 12 bases between. Germline V lookup: CDR1 DFQATT, CDR2 SNEGSKA (reference sequence). The CDR3 length is 13 residues.

This clonotype has at least ten counts. The chain uses TRBV4-1 and TRBJ2-5; 7 bases agree with TRBD1. Germline loops: CDR1 MGHRA, CDR2 YSYEKL. This CDR3 comprises 16 residues. V dropped 1 base and J dropped 2; count of bases not matched to a gene: 7. CDR3 residues: CASSQGLTDRQETQYF. CDR3 nucleotides: TGCGCCAGCAGCCAAGGCCTTACGGACAGGCAAGAGACCCAGTACTTC.

This clonotype showed up many times. The chain is built from TRBV28 and TRBJ2-2; tentatively, D is TRBD2 (6 bases). The V gene's germline CDR1 is MDHEN and CDR2 SYDVKM. The germline V and J ends were trimmed by 8 bases and 9 bases, with 13 bases remaining between them. CDR3 size: 12 residues. CDR3 sequence reads: CASGTAPRELFF. DNA for the CDR3: TGTGCCAGCGGGACTGCACCTAGGGAGCTGTTTTTT.

This clonotype was detected ten times or more. This chain uses TRBV19 with TRBJ2-6; TRBD1 or TRBD2 may be the D gene (5 bases each). The CDR3 has 15 amino acids. Germline CDR1 reads LNHDA; CDR2 reads SQIVND (reference sequence). Trimming left V 9 bases short and J 0 bases short, with 12 bases between. CDR3 region: CASTQGASGANVLTF. DNA of the CDR3: TGTGCCAGCACCCAGGGAGCCTCTGGGGCCAACGTCCTGACTTTC. Looking up the rest from reference TRBV19 and TRBJ2-6 gives the full variable domain: DGGITQSPKYLFRKEGQNVTLSCEQNLNHDAMYWYRQDPGQGLRLIYYSQIVNDFQKGDIAEGYSVSREKKESFPLTVTSAQKNPTAFYLCASTQGASGANVLTFGAGSRLTVL.

By its share, this clonotype is medium-sized (0.01 to 0.1%). The rearrangement joins TRBV2 to TRBJ2-4; possibly TRBD2 for D (6 bases). This CDR3 spans 14 amino acids. The V gene lost 4 bases and the J gene lost 6 bases, with 13 bases spanning the gap. CDR1 and CDR2 (germline): SNHLY, FYNNEI. The CDR3 nucleotides read TGTGCCAGCAGTGGTGGAGGGCTAGGAAACATTCAGTACTTC. Its translation is CASSGGGLGNIQYF.